This entry describes one T cell receptor beta chain. Its antigen is undetermined. The data were taken from a study of cytomegalovirus exposure and HLA in healthy donors. General observations from the study: At a 0.05 false discovery rate, a later analysis found approximately 15,000 TCR beta sequences to be associated with HLA alleles. Cytomegalovirus association was listed for around 170 TCR beta chains. Presence/absence analyses took donor sequencing depth as roughly uniform. TCR beta V segments were, for the most part, productive about 87% or about 30% of the time in an earlier analysis.

60 Vbeta and 13 Jbeta primers were used in PCR. Sequenced by immunoSEQ multiplex PCR; TCRdb stores in-frame clones only, minus some. The sample comprises about 130,000 clones, 70% to 85% of which are singletons, and 2.7% rests with the top ten. This CDR3 is 15 amino acids long. V shed 1 base and J shed 4 bases, with 14 bases lying between them. Germline CDR1 SGDLS, CDR2 YYNGEE. The V gene is TRBV9, the J gene TRBJ1-1; a weak D match, TRBD1 (5 bases). The receptor's source is a boy between 2 and 10 years old in good health and CMV-seronegative. Sequenced input: PBMCs. The CDR3 coding sequence is TGTGCCAGCAGCGTAAGTCCGGGGGGAGGCACTGAAGCTTTCTTT. Translating it yields CASSVSPGGGTEAFF.